The 21 T cell receptor beta chains below come from one sample, sequenced in a study of CD8 T cells in ankylosing spondylitis. Study conclusions and caveats: Ankylosing spondylitis blood appeared to be characterized by a TCR beta motif of several highly homologous variants.

TCRdb re-analysed the 5' RACE reads in MiXCR, keeping a single row per CDR3 protein. The sample yields 500,000 to 550,000 distinct CDR3 sequences, roughly 13% seen once. For these TCRs, the target antigens are not known. Specimen: blood, either unsorted or a sorted T cell fraction (not recorded which). The receptors here all came from a male donor with ankylosing spondylitis.

The rearrangement links TRBV12-3 or TRBV12-4 to TRBJ1-2; TRBD1 might be the D (5 bases). This CDR3 comprises 13 residues. V was trimmed by 6 bases and J by 8 bases, leaving 16 bases between them. The CDR3, as DNA: TGTGCCAGCAGCTCCGGGACGGCCTGGGGCTACACCTTC. It codes for CASSSGTAWGYTF.

This chain uses TRBV9 with TRBJ2-5; D gene unclear. The CDR3 has 13 residues. The V gene's germline CDR1 is SGDLS and CDR2 YYNGEE. V shed 7 bases and J shed 9 bases, with 19 bases lying between them. Here the CDR3 DNA reads TGTGCCAGCTCCGGGCCACTAAATGGGGCCCAGTACTTC. Its protein is CASSGPLNGAQYF.

This chain links TRBV5-1 with TRBJ1-6; 8 nucleotides match TRBD1. V lost 6 bases to trimming and J lost 10 bases; unmatched junction nucleotides: 6. From germline, CDR1 is SGHRS and CDR2 YFSETQ. The CDR3 loop spans 13 amino acids. This CDR3 is CASNPGTGSPLHF. As DNA, the CDR3 is TGCGCCAGCAACCCGGGGACAGGATCACCCCTCCACTTT.

This clonotype was seen a few times. This rearrangement joins TRBV6-2 or TRBV6-3 to TRBJ2-5; tentative D call: TRBD2 (6 bases). The CDR3 is 14 residues long. The V gene lost 2 bases and the J gene lost 9 bases, with 16 bases spanning the gap. The germline V gene encodes CDR1 MNHEY and CDR2 SVGEGT. CDR3 loop: CASSYRGLGFAQYF. CDR3 sequence (DNA): TGTGCCAGCAGTTACAGGGGACTTGGTTTTGCCCAGTACTTC.

The chain combines TRBV5-1 with TRBJ2-5, with D perhaps matching TRBD2 (6 bases). The CDR3 runs to 15 residues. The V and J ends lost 1 base and 4 bases respectively, with 14 bases between them. CDR1 SGHRS and CDR2 YFSETQ come from the germline V gene. The CDR3 protein is CASSLFPGVGETQYF. The CDR3 DNA reads TGCGCCAGCAGCTTGTTCCCGGGAGTTGGAGAGACCCAGTACTTC.

This clonotype was detected many times. The chain couples TRBV9 to TRBJ2-1; 7 bases line up with TRBD1. The ends lost 0 bases at V and 0 bases at J; junction bases unmatched: 15. Germline values: CDR1 SGDLS, CDR2 YYNGEE. The CDR3 sequence is 20 residues long. The CDR3 protein is CASSVGGSWDSLNSYNEQFF. The DNA of the CDR3 is TGTGCCAGCAGCGTAGGCGGGTCCTGGGACAGCTTAAACTCCTACAATGAGCAGTTCTTC.

A few counts support this clonotype. The CDR3 is CASSKRDRVNSPLHF. CDR3 nucleotide sequence: TGTGCCAGCAGTAAACGGGACAGGGTAAATTCACCCCTCCACTTT. This chain joins TRBV12-3 or TRBV12-4 and TRBJ1-6; 9 nucleotides line up with TRBD1. V shed 5 bases, J shed 7 bases, and the junction held 6 bases outside the gene matches. The CDR3 has 15 amino acids.

This sequence joins TRBV3-1 and TRBJ2-7, with D maybe TRBD2 (7 bases). CDR1 and CDR2 (germline): LGHDT, YNNKEL (reference sequence). The CDR3 consists of 15 residues. V was shortened by 7 bases and J by 0 bases, with 16 bases between the two germline ends. The DNA of the CDR3 is TGTGCCAGCACCAATAGGGGGGGGGGCTCCTACGAGCAGTACTTC. This sequence encodes CASTNRGGGSYEQYF.

This chain links TRBV3-1 with TRBJ1-2; no clear D. CDR1 is LGHDT, CDR2 YNNKEL, per germline (reference sequence). V was cut by 4 bases and J by 2 bases, with 11 bases left in between. The CDR3 extends over 14 amino acids. DNA of the CDR3: TGTGCCAGCAGCCCTCTAACAAAAAACTATGGCTACACCTTC. It codes for CASSPLTKNYGYTF.

The sample holds a few counts of this clonotype. V usage is TRBV11-1 and J usage is TRBJ2-1; D is unclear. Germline CDR1 is SGHAT and CDR2 is FQDESV (reference sequence). Trimming left V 1 base short and J 1 base short, with 17 bases between. This CDR3 has 18 amino acids. The CDR3 region has the DNA TGTGCCAGCAGCTTAGTGGCTACCTTAAGTTTTTCCTACAATGAGCAGTTCTTC. This codes for CASSLVATLSFSYNEQFF.

In its sample, this clonotype was seen many times. The CDR3 reads CASRRGGSYEQYF. The CDR3 coding sequence is TGCGCCAGCAGACGAGGGGGTTCCTACGAGCAGTACTTC. The J gene is TRBJ2-7, the V gene TRBV5-1, with D possibly TRBD1 on 6 matching bases. Germline values: CDR1 SGHRS, CDR2 YFSETQ. CDR3 length: 13 amino acids. Trimming shortened V by 5 bases and J by 1 base, and 10 bases separated the two germline ends.

There are a few counts of this clonotype. DNA for the CDR3: TGTGCCAGCAGCAAAGTGCCGTCCCCCTACTCTGAAGCTTTCTTT. Translated, it gives CASSKVPSPYSEAFF. The chain couples TRBV21-1 to TRBJ1-1; the table's TRBD1 call for D was not verified on the DNA. TRBV21-1 is designated a pseudogene. This CDR3 has 15 residues.

Ten or more counts support this clonotype. CDR3 loop: CSVRRADNTGELFF. The CDR3 bases are TGCAGCGTACGTCGAGCGGATAACACCGGGGAGCTGTTTTTT. This chain links TRBV29-1 with TRBJ2-2; weak D call: TRBD2 (5 bases). Germline V gene data show CDR1 as SQVTM and CDR2 as ANQGSEA. Between the trimmed V and J ends, which lost 6 bases and 2 bases, there was a span of 13 bases. This CDR3 region has 14 residues.

The CDR3 DNA follows: TGCAGTGCTAGGGGACTAGCGGAAAGCACAGATACGCAGTATTTT. Amino acid sequence: CSARGLAESTDTQYF. This chain connects TRBV20-1 to TRBJ2-3; 11 positions agree with TRBD2. Germline V CDR1 and CDR2: DFQATT, SNEGSKA (reference sequence). The CDR3 contains 15 residues. Trimming removed 3 bases from V and 0 bases from J; junction bases left unmatched: 2.

This clonotype was recorded a few times. V is TRBV5-6 and J is TRBJ2-7, with D perhaps matching TRBD1 or TRBD2 (5 bases each). CDR3 length: 18 amino acids. V lost 1 base, J lost 0 bases, and 20 bases lay in between. Looked up from germline, CDR1 is SGHDT and CDR2 is YYEEEE. Written as DNA, the CDR3 is TGTGCCAGCAGCTTGCGGCCTCGGGGCCGGGCACCCTCCTACGAGCAGTACGTC. This translates into CASSLRPRGRAPSYEQYV.

This clonotype was seen only a few times. The rearrangement links TRBV29-1 to TRBJ1-1; D gene ambiguous. V lost 5 bases to trimming and J lost 11 bases, with 27 bases between them. This CDR3 contains 15 residues. The germline CDR1 and CDR2 sequences are SQVTM and ANQGSEA. Written as DNA, the CDR3 is TGCAGCGTTACCTTTACTTCCCGGGAAACCGATCAGGCTTTCTTT. It codes for CSVTFTSRETDQAFF.

This sequence joins TRBV12-3 or TRBV12-4 and TRBJ1-2; no firm D call. This CDR3 region has 14 residues. Trimming took 4 bases from V and 8 from J, leaving 17 bases between them. The CDR3 loop reads CASSYWAATRGYTF. The CDR3 DNA reads as TGTGCCAGCAGTTATTGGGCAGCCACCAGGGGCTACACCTTC.

This clonotype was detected a few times. V and J are TRBV6-6 and TRBJ2-7; D possibly corresponds to TRBD1 (6 bases). The V end lost 4 bases, the J end lost 3 bases, and 7 bases lay between the germline ends. Germline CDR1 reads MNHNY; CDR2 reads SVGAGI (reference sequence). The CDR3 sequence is 12 residues long. The CDR3 here is CASSSGVYEQYF. The CDR3 DNA follows: TGTGCCAGCAGTTCAGGGGTCTACGAGCAGTACTTC.

V and J are TRBV6-2 or TRBV6-3 and TRBJ2-1, with 14 bases aligning to TRBD2. The CDR3 is made up of 14 amino acids. Germline lookup yields CDR1 MNHEY and CDR2 SVGEGT. Trimming at V came to 10 bases and at J to 8 bases, leaving 7 bases not matched to a gene. The DNA of the CDR3 is TGTGCCACCTGGACTAGCGGGAGGACCGATGAGCAGTTCTTC. It codes for CATWTSGRTDEQFF.

This clonotype was picked up a small number of times. The chain joins TRBV6-1 to TRBJ2-1, with 11 bases identical to TRBD2. The CDR3 runs 16 residues. The germline V gene encodes CDR1 MNHNS and CDR2 SASEGT. J lost 5 bases, V lost 6 bases, and 9 bases had no gene match. The CDR3 DNA reads TGTGCCAGCAGACCCCGGGGGGGACTAGCGGACAATGAGCAGTTCTTC. Residues: CASRPRGGLADNEQFF.

The J gene is TRBJ2-2, the V gene TRBV20-1; 7 bases are shared with TRBD1. CDR3 size: 14 residues. V lost 4 bases and J lost 2; bases outside the gene matches: 4. Germline V gene data show CDR1 as DFQATT and CDR2 as SNEGSKA (reference sequence). The CDR3 reads CSATTGSNTGELFF. The CDR3 DNA sequence: TGCAGTGCTACGACAGGGTCCAACACCGGGGAGCTGTTTTTT.